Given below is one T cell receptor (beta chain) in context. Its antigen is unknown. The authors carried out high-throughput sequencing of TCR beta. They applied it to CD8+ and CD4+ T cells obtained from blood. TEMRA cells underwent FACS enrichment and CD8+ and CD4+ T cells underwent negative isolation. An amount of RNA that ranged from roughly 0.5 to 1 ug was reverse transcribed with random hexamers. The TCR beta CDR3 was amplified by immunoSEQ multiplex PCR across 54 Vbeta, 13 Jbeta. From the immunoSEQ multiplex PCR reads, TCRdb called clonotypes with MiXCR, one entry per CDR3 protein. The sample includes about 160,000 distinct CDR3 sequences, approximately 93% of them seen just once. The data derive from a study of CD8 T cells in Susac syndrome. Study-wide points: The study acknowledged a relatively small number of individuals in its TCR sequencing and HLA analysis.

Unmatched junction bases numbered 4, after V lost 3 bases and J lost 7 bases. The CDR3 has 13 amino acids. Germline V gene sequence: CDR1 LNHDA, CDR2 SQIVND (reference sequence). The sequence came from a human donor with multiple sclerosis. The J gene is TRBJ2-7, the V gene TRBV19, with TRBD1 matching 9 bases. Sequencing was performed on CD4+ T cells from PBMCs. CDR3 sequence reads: CASSINRGHEQYF. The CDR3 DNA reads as TGTGCCAGTAGTATCAACAGGGGGCATGAGCAGTACTTC.